Listed below are T cell receptor beta chains from one sample, sequenced in a study of neurological immune-mediated disorders. TCRdb fed the 5' RACE reads into MiXCR, producing one record per CDR3 protein. The sample lists tens of thousands of distinct CDR3 sequences, roughly 13% occurring once. Sample: PBMCs. These receptor sequences come from a woman aged 60 to 75 with HTLV-1-associated myelopathy (HAM/TSP). Each CDR3 is given with its conserved first and last residue. A D gene is named only where the DNA matches it firmly. Expanded clones are given a class, and other clones once, few, many or no size at all.

15	TRBV12-3/TRBV12-4	TRBJ1-5	TRBD1	many	CASSLSGQAFQPQHF	TGTGCCAGCAGTTTATCGGGACAGGCTTTTCAGCCCCAGCATTTT
12	TRBV15	TRBJ2-1	TRBD1	many	CATSSSTGGKFF	TGTGCCACCAGCAGCTCGACAGGGGGCAAGTTCTTC
14	TRBV2	TRBJ2-3	-	many	CATGGRGTTDTQYF	TGTGCCACAGGAGGGCGCGGGACCACAGATACGCAGTATTTT
15	TRBV6-5	TRBJ2-7	-	many	CASSFSWAKSYEQYF	TGTGCCAGCAGCTTTTCGTGGGCGAAATCCTACGAGCAGTACTTC
15	TRBV5-1	TRBJ2-1	-	many	CASSLSSREGNEQFF	TGCGCCAGCAGCTTGTCGTCCAGGGAAGGCAATGAGCAGTTCTTC
16	TRBV20-1	TRBJ2-7	-	many	CSARVDGSYLSYEQYF	TGCAGTGCTAGAGTCGACGGAAGCTATCTCTCCTACGAGCAGTACTTC
14	TRBV12-3/TRBV12-4	TRBJ2-1	-	many	CASSSGLSYNEQFF	TGTGCCAGCAGTTCGGGACTCTCCTACAATGAGCAGTTCTTC
12	TRBV5-1	TRBJ1-2	-	many	CASSFGEAGYTF	TGCGCCAGCAGCTTTGGGGAGGCTGGCTACACCTTC
15	TRBV10-3	TRBJ2-7	TRBD2	many	CAISETSGATYEQYF	TGTGCCATCAGCGAGACTAGCGGAGCAACCTACGAGCAGTACTTC
17	TRBV14	TRBJ2-2	TRBD2	-	CASSYGLAGGPTGELFF	TGTGCCAGCAGCTACGGACTAGCGGGAGGGCCGACCGGGGAGCTGTTTTTT
15	TRBV6-5	TRBJ1-2	-	many	CASSSLSRGGYGYTF	TGTGCCAGCAGTTCCCTCTCCAGGGGCGGCTATGGCTACACCTTC
15	TRBV18	TRBJ2-3	TRBD1	many	CASSPRQGWTDTQYF	TGTGCCAGCTCACCTAGACAGGGATGGACAGATACGCAGTATTTT
11	TRBV10-3	TRBJ2-2	-	many	CAIGNTGELFF	TGTGCCATCGGCAACACCGGGGAGCTGTTTTTT
15	TRBV20-1	TRBJ2-5	-	many	CSASQGGKSGETQYF	TGCAGTGCTAGTCAGGGGGGGAAGAGTGGGGAGACCCAGTACTTC
16	TRBV6-2/TRBV6-3	TRBJ1-5	-	many	CASNTFGDNSNQPQHF	TGTGCCAGCAATACCTTTGGGGACAACAGCAATCAGCCCCAGCATTTT
15	TRBV2	TRBJ2-4	-	many	CASSEGGVRKNIQYF	TGTGCCAGCAGTGAAGGGGGGGTAAGAAAAAACATTCAGTACTTC
17	TRBV28	TRBJ2-6	TRBD1	many	CASRSGTGGSGANVLTF	TGTGCCAGCAGATCCGGGACAGGGGGCTCTGGGGCCAACGTCCTGACTTTC
15	TRBV20-1	TRBJ2-7	TRBD1	-	CSARGPGDRLYEQYF	TGCAGTGCTAGAGGGCCAGGGGACAGGCTCTACGAGCAGTACTTC
19	TRBV7-8	TRBJ2-1	TRBD1	few	CASSLGGGDRRSSYNEQFF	TGTGCCAGCAGCTTAGGCGGTGGGGACAGACGGAGCTCCTACAATGAGCAGTTCTTC
14	TRBV11-2	TRBJ2-7	-	many	CASSLGGTAYEQYF	TGTGCCAGCAGCTTGGGCGGGACGGCCTACGAGCAGTACTTC
17	TRBV12-3/TRBV12-4	TRBJ2-2	TRBD2	many	CATGRTSGRALPGELFF	TGTGCCACCGGGCGGACTAGCGGGAGGGCCCTTCCCGGGGAGCTGTTTTTT
14	TRBV27	TRBJ2-7	-	many	CASSRQWNSYEQYF	TGTGCCAGCAGCCGTCAGTGGAACTCCTACGAGCAGTACTTC
15	TRBV6-6	TRBJ2-7	TRBD2	many	CASSYPSGSSYEQYF	TGTGCCAGCAGTTACCCTAGCGGGAGCTCCTACGAGCAGTACTTC
14	TRBV6-2/TRBV6-3	TRBJ2-1	TRBD1	many	CASSIGDRGPLQFF	TGTGCCAGCAGTATTGGGGACAGAGGTCCACTACAGTTCTTC
12	TRBV27	TRBJ2-7	-	few	CASRANFYEQYF	TGTGCCAGCAGAGCCAATTTCTACGAGCAGTACTTC
14	TRBV3-1	TRBJ2-1	-	-	CASSQRGSYNEQFF	TGTGCCAGCAGCCAACGAGGGTCCTACAATGAGCAGTTCTTC
17	TRBV6-1	TRBJ2-2	-	-	CASSLMGQGNPTGELFF	TGTGCCAGCAGTCTAATGGGGCAGGGCAACCCCACCGGGGAGCTGTTTTTT
12	TRBV20-1	TRBJ2-7	-	-	CSARGRDTEQYF	TGCAGTGCTAGGGGGCGGGATACCGAGCAGTACTTC
12	TRBV12-3/TRBV12-4	TRBJ2-7	-	many	CASTFNVGEQYF	TGTGCCAGCACCTTCAACGTGGGGGAGCAGTACTTC
16	TRBV12-3/TRBV12-4	TRBJ2-2	TRBD2	many	CASSYLGLAGTGELFF	TGTGCCAGCAGTTACCTAGGACTAGCGGGAACCGGGGAGCTGTTTTTT
14	TRBV7-9	TRBJ2-2	-	many	CASSFLREDGELFF	TGTGCCAGCAGCTTCCTTAGGGAGGACGGGGAGCTGTTTTTT
14	TRBV5-1	TRBJ2-2	-	-	CASSPINSGGELFF	TGCGCCAGCAGCCCCATCAATTCCGGCGGGGAGCTGTTTTTT
16	TRBV2	TRBJ2-3	-	many	CASSEAPPSSTDTQYF	TGTGCCAGCAGTGAAGCCCCCCCCTCTAGCACAGATACGCAGTATTTT
14	TRBV5-1	TRBJ2-5	TRBD2	many	CASSGTSAGETQYF	TGCGCCAGCAGCGGGACTAGCGCTGGGGAGACCCAGTACTTC
13	TRBV19	TRBJ1-1	TRBD1	-	CASSPGQGEKAFF	TGTGCCAGTAGCCCCGGACAGGGCGAGAAAGCTTTCTTT